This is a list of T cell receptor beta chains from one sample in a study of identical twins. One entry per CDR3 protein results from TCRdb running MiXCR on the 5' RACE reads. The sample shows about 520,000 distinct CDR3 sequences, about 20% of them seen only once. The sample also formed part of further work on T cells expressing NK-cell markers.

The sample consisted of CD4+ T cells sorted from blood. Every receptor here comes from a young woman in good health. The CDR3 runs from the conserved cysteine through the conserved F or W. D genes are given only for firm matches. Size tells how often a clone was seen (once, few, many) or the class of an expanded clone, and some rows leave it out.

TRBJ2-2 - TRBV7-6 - CASSIFRGPGELFF TGTGCCAGCAGCATTTTCCGGGGGCCCGGGGAGCTGTTTTTT
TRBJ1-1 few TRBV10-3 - CATSHPLNTEAFF TGTGCCACGTCTCATCCACTGAACACTGAAGCTTTCTTT
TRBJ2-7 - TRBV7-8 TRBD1 CASSRATGQTYEQYF TGTGCCAGCAGCCGGGCGACAGGGCAAACCTACGAGCAGTACTTC
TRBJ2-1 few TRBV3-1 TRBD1 CASSQLTPGQGYNEQFF TGTGCCAGCAGCCAGCTAACTCCGGGACAGGGATACAATGAGCAGTTCTTC
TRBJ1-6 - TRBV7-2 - CASSLTGQYNSPLHF TGTGCCAGCAGCCTGACCGGACAGTATAATTCACCCCTCCACTTT
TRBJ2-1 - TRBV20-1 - CSASRQGRNEQFF TGCAGTGCTAGTAGGCAGGGTAGGAATGAGCAGTTCTTC
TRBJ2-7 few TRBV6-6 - CASSYKYEQYF TGTGCCAGCAGTTATAAGTACGAGCAGTACTTC
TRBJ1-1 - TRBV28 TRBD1 CASRSGGRAFF TGTGCCAGCAGGTCAGGGGGGAGGGCTTTCTTT
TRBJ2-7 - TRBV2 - CASDGADGPPKAEQYF TGTGCCAGCGACGGCGCCGACGGCCCTCCTAAGGCCGAGCAGTACTTC
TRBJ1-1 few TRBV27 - CASGEQMNTEAFF TGTGCCAGCGGGGAACAGATGAACACTGAAGCTTTCTTT
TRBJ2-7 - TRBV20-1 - CSAGDPGHGEQYF TGCAGTGCTGGGGACCCCGGGCATGGCGAGCAGTACTTC
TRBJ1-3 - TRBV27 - CASSPTERGNTIYF TGTGCCAGCAGTCCCACGGAGAGGGGAAACACCATATATTTT